This T cell receptor beta chain was retrieved from a study of Ad26.COV2.S vaccination and SARS-CoV-2 variants. For the study at large: Donor participated within the Ad26.COV2.S arm of the COV1001 trial. Study-wide results and caveats: While placebo recipients had lower spike-specific TCR breadth, vaccine recipients had more. TCR breadth and depth estimates may have understated total T cell responses.

This clone was recorded only once. Its antigen is not known. Described treatment: about 20 received Ad26.COV2.S at low or high dose, single or two shots; about 5 received placebo; per-sample allocation not given. Sampling took place 63 days after the first vaccine or placebo injection. Germline CDR1 SNHLY, CDR2 FYNNEI. This CDR3 contains 13 residues. V lost 2 bases, J lost 3 bases, and 8 bases lay in between. Method: immunoSEQ multiplex PCR; TCRdb's copy keeps in-frame clones and lacks some. This sample has around 300,000 clones, with approximately 86% found just once. The chain employs TRBV2 and TRBJ2-7, with D unclear. This clonotype was sampled from a person aged 18 to 65 who received the Ad26.COV2.S COVID-19 vaccine or a placebo. This sample comprised peripheral blood, obtained in a trial of Ad26.COV2.S vaccine versus placebo. The CDR3 DNA is TGTGCCAGCAGTGAATTAGGCCACTACGAGCAGTACTTC. This translates into CASSELGHYEQYF.